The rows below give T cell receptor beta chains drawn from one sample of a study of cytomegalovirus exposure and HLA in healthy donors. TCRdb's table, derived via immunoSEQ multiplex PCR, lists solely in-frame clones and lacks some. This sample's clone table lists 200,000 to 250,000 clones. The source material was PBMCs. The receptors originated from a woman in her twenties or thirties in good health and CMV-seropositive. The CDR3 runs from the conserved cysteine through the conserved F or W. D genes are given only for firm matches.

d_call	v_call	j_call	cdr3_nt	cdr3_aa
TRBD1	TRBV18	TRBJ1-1	TGTGCCAGCTCACTCGGGACAGGGAGACTGAACACTGAAGCTTTCTTT	CASSLGTGRLNTEAFF
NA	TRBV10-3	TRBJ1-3	TGTGCCATCAGTGCAGGTTCTGGAAACACCATATATTTT	CAISAGSGNTIYF
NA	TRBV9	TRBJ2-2	TGTGCCAGCAGCGTAGAATCTTCGAACACCGGGGAGCTGTTTTTT	CASSVESSNTGELFF
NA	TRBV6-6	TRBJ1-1	TGTGCCAGCAGCGACACTCAGGGTCAAATCACTGAAGCTTTCTTT	CASSDTQGQITEAFF
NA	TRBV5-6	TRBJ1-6	TGTGCCAGCAGCTTCAGGCAGGGTGGGTCACCCCTCCACTTT	CASSFRQGGSPLHF
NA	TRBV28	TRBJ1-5	TGTGCCAGCAGTTTACAGGGTTCCCACCAGCCCCAGCATTTT	CASSLQGSHQPQHF
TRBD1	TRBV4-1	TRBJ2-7	TGCGCCAGCAGCCAAGATGGGGCAGGGGGCAAGGCTCCGGACTACGAGCAGTACTTC	CASSQDGAGGKAPDYEQYF
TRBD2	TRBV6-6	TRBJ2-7	TGTGCCAGCACCCTAAGCGGGAGAATGAACGAGCAGTACTTC	CASTLSGRMNEQYF
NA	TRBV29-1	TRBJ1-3	TGCAGCGCTGAAGATCTTGAATATACTAGTGGAAACACCATATATTTT	CSAEDLEYTSGNTIYF
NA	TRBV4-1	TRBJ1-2	TGCGCCAGCAGCCAAGATTTCCAGGGACTGATTTCAGGCTACACCTTC	CASSQDFQGLISGYTF
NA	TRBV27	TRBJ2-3	TGTGCCAGCAGTTTAACCGGAGATACGCAGTATTTT	CASSLTGDTQYF
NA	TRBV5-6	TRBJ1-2	TGTGCCAGCAGCTTGGCCGACTCTCTCTATGGCTACACCTTC	CASSLADSLYGYTF
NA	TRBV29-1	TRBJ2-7	TGCAGCGTTGGACAGGTCTACGAGCAGTACTTC	CSVGQVYEQYF
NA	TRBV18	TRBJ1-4	TGTGCCAGCTCACCAACCAGTTCAACTAATGAAAAACTGTTTTTT	CASSPTSSTNEKLFF
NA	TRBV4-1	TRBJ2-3	TGCGCCAGCAGCCAACTCGGCGGGTATGATACGCAGTATTTT	CASSQLGGYDTQYF
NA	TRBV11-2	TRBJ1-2	TGTGCCAGCAGCCACCGAGGAGAAAACTATGGCTACACCTTC	CASSHRGENYGYTF
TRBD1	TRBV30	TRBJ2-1	TGTGCCTGGACGCGGGACAGGGGATACAATGAGCAGTTCTTC	CAWTRDRGYNEQFF
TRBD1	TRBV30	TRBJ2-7	TGTGCCTGGAGTACCGGGACAGGCTACTACGAGCAGTACTTC	CAWSTGTGYYEQYF
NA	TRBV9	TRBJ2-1	TGTGCCAGCAGCCTAAACACGGGGGTCCGGGGTGGTGAGCAGTTCTTC	CASSLNTGVRGGEQFF
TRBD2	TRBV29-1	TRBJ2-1	TGCAGCGTTGAAGACCGGACTAGCGGGAGTCTTGATGAGCAGTTCTTC	CSVEDRTSGSLDEQFF
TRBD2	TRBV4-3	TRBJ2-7	TGCGCCAGCAGCCAAGCGGGACTAGCTCTAACCTACGAGCAGTACTTC	CASSQAGLALTYEQYF
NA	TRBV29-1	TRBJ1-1	TGCAGCGTTGAAGACAGCGCTGAAGCTTTCTTT	CSVEDSAEAFF
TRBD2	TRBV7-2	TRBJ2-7	TGTGCCAGCAGCTTCTCACTCCACACGGGACTAGCGGGAGTTGTGTACTTC	CASSFSLHTGLAGVVYF
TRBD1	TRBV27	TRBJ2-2	TGTGCCAGCAGGCAAACAGGGGGCCGTGGCACCGGGGAGCTGTTTTTT	CASRQTGGRGTGELFF
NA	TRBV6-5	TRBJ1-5	TGTGCCAGCAGTCTAACAGGGTTGGGCAATCAGCCCCAGCATTTT	CASSLTGLGNQPQHF
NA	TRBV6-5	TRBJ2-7	TGTGCCAGCAGTCCGGGGTCAGGAGTCGAGCAGTACTTC	CASSPGSGVEQYF
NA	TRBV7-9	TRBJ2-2	TGTGCCAGCAGGATAGCTGACGGGGAGCTGTTTTTT	CASRIADGELFF
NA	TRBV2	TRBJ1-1	TGTGCCAGCCTCCGGGAGATAAACACTGAAGCTTTCTTT	CASLREINTEAFF
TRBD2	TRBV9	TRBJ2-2	TGTGCCAGCAGCCCCCCCCGCGGGAGTATCACCGGGGAGCTGTTTTTT	CASSPPRGSITGELFF
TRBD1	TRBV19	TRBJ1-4	TGTGCCAGTAGTATCGACTACAGGGGTGAAAAACTGTTTTTT	CASSIDYRGEKLFF
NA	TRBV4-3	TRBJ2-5	TGCGCCAGCAGCCAAGATCTTTATCAGGGGTTGGAGACCCAGTACTTC	CASSQDLYQGLETQYF
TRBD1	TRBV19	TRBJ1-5	TGTGCCAGTAGCAAACAGGGGGTGGGGAATCAGCCCCAGCATTTT	CASSKQGVGNQPQHF
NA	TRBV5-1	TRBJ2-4	TGCGCCAGCAGTTTATTGGGCCGCATTCAGTACTTC	CASSLLGRIQYF
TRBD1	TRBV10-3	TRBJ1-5	TGTGCCATCAAACCCGGGACAGGGGCTGGTGGGTATAGCAATCAGCCCCAGCATTTT	CAIKPGTGAGGYSNQPQHF
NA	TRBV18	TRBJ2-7	TGTGCCAGCTCACCAACCGGGATGAGCTCCTACGAGCAGTACTTC	CASSPTGMSSYEQYF
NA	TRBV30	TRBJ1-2	TGTGCCTGGTCTATAAGACAGGCAAACTATGGCTACACCTTC	CAWSIRQANYGYTF
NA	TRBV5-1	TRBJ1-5	TGCGCCAGCAGCTTGGGCCCGCGCGTTAGCAATCAGCCCCAGCATTTT	CASSLGPRVSNQPQHF
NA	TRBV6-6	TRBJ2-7	TGTGCCAGCAGTTACGGAACAGGGTTTGGGACCTACGAGCAGTACTTC	CASSYGTGFGTYEQYF
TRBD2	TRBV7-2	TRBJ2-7	TGTGCCAGCAGCCATTTTACTAGCGGGGCCTCCTACGAGCAGTACTTC	CASSHFTSGASYEQYF
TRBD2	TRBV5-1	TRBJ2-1	TGCGCCAGCAGCTTTTACTTTAGCGGGGCGGGAAACAATGAGCAGTTCTTC	CASSFYFSGAGNNEQFF
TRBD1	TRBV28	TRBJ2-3	TGTGCCAGCGGAAAGCCCGGGACAGTGCAAGATACGCAGTATTTT	CASGKPGTVQDTQYF